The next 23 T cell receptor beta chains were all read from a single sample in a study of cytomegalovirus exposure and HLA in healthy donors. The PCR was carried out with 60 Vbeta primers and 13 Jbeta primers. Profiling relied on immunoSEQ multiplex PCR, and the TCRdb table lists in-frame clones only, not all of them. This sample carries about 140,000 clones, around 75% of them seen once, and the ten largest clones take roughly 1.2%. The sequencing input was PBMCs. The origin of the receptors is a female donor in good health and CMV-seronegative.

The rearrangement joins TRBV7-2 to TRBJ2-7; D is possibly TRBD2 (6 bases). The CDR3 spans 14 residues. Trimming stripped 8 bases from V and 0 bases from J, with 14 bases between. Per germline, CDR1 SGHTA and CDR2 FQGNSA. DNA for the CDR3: TGTGCCAGCGAGGAGGGAGGCCTCTCCTACGAGCAGTACTTC. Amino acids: CASEEGGLSYEQYF.

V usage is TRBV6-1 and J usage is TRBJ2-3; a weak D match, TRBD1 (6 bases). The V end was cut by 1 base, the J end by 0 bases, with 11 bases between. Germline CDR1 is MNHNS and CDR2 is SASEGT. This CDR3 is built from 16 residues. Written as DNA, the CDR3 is TGTGCCAGCAGTGAAGTTGGGGGCTCTAGCACAGATACGCAGTATTTT. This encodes CASSEVGGSSTDTQYF.

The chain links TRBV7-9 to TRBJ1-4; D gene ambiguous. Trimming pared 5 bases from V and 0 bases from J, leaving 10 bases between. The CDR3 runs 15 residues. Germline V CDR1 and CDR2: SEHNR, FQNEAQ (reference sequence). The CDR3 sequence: CASSLDSSTNEKLFF. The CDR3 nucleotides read TGTGCCAGCAGCCTCGACTCATCAACTAATGAAAAACTGTTTTTT.

Written as DNA, the CDR3 is TGTGCCAGCAGTTCCCCATGGGCCCCTTACGAGCAGTACTTC. Amino acids: CASSSPWAPYEQYF. V is TRBV27 and J is TRBJ2-7, with unresolved D. Trimming pared 4 bases from V and 4 bases from J, leaving 14 bases between. CDR1 is MNHEY, CDR2 SMNVEV, per germline (reference sequence). CDR3 size: 14 residues.

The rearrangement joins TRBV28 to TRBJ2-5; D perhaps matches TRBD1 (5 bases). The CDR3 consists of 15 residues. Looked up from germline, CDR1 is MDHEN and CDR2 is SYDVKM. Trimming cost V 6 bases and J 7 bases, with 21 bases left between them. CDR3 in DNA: TGTGCCAGCAGGGAGCTGACCGTGGGGCAGGGGACCCAGTACTTC. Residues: CASRELTVGQGTQYF.

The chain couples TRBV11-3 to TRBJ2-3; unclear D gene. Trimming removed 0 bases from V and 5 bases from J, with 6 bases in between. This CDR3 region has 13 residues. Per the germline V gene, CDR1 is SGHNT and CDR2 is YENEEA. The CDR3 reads CASSLDLGDTQYF. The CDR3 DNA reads TGTGCCAGCAGCTTAGATCTCGGAGATACGCAGTATTTT.

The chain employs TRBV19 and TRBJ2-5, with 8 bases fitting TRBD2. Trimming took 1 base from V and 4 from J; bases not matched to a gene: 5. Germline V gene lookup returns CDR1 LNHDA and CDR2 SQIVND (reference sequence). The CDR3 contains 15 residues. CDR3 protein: CASSIAGAGVETQYF. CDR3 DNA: TGTGCCAGTAGTATAGCGGGAGCGGGAGTAGAGACCCAGTACTTC.

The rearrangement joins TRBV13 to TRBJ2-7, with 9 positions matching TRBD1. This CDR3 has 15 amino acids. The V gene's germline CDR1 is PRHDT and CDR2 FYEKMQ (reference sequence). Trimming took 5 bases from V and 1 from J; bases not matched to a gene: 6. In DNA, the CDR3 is TGTGCCAGCAGCCCCTCGACAGGGGGATCCTACGAGCAGTACTTC. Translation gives CASSPSTGGSYEQYF.

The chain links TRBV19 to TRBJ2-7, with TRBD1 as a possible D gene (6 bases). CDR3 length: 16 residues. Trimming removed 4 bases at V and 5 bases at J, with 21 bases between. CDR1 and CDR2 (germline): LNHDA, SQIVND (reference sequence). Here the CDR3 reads CASSKFSAWGRNEQYF. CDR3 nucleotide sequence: TGTGCCAGTAGTAAGTTCTCCGCATGGGGGCGGAACGAGCAGTACTTC.

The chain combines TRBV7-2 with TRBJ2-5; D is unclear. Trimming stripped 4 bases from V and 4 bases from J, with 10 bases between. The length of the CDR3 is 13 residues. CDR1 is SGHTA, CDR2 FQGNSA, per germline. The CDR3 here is CASSSPDSETQYF. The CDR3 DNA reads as TGTGCCAGCAGCTCCCCCGACTCAGAGACCCAGTACTTC.

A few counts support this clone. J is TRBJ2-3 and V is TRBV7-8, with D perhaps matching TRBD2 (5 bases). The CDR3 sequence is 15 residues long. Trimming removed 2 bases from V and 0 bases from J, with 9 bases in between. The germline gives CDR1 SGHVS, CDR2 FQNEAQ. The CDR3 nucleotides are TGTGCCAGCAGCTTAAGGGAGTTAAGCACAGATACGCAGTATTTT. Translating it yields CASSLRELSTDTQYF.

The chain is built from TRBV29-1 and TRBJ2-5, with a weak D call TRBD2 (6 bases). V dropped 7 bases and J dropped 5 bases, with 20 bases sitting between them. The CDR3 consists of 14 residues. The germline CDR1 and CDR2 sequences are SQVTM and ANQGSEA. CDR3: CSAHPVRAGETQYF. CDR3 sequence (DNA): TGCAGCGCCCACCCGGTCCGCGCGGGGGAGACCCAGTACTTC.

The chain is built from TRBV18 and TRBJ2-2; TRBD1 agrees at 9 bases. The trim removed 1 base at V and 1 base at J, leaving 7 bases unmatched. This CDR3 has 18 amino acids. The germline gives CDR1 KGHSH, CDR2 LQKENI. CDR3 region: CASSPRVTGGRNTGELFF. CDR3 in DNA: TGTGCCAGCTCACCACGTGTGACAGGGGGTCGGAACACCGGGGAGCTGTTTTTT.

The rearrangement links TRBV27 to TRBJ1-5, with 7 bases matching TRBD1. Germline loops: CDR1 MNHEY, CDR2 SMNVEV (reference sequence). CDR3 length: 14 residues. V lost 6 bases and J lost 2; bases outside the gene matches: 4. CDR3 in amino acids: CASSPDRGNQPQHF. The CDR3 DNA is TGTGCCAGCAGCCCCGACAGGGGCAATCAGCCCCAGCATTTT.

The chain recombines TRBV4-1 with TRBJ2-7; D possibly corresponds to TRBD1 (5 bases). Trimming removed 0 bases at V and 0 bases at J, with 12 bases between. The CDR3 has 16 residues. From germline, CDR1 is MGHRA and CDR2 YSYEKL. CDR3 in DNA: TGCGCCAGCAGCCAAGAGGGGCAGGTGAGCTCCTACGAGCAGTACTTC. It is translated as CASSQEGQVSSYEQYF.

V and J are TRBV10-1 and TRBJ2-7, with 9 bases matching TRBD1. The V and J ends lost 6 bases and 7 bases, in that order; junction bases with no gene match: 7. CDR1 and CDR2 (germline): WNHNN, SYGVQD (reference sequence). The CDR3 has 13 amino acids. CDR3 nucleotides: TGCGCCAGCAGCCCCGGGACAGGGTCGGAGCAGTACTTC. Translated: CASSPGTGSEQYF.

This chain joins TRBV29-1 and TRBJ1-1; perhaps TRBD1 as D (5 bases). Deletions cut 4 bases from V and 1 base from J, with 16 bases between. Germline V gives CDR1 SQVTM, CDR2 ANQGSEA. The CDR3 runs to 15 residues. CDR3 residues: CSVADPGHPNTEAFF. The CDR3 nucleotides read TGCAGCGTTGCCGACCCAGGGCACCCGAACACTGAAGCTTTCTTT.

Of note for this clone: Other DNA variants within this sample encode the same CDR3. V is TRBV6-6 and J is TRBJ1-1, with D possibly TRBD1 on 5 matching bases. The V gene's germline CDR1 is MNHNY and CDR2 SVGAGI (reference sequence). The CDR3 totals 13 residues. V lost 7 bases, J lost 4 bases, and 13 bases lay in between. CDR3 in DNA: TGTGCCAGCACCAAGACGGGGGGCACTGAAGCTTTCTTT. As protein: CASTKTGGTEAFF.

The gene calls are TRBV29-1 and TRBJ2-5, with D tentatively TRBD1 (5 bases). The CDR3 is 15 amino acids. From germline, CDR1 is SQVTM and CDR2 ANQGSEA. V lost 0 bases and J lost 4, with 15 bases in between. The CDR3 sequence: CSVEDLQGIAETQYF. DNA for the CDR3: TGCAGCGTTGAAGATCTGCAGGGAATCGCAGAGACCCAGTACTTC.

CDR3 coding DNA: TGTGCCAGCAGCTTAGGCGGCTATGGCTACACCTTC. Its protein is CASSLGGYGYTF. This chain links TRBV7-2 with TRBJ1-2; D remains unclear. The CDR3 totals 12 residues. V was clipped by 1 base and J by 4 bases, with 4 bases between them. Germline V gene lookup returns CDR1 SGHTA and CDR2 FQGNSA.

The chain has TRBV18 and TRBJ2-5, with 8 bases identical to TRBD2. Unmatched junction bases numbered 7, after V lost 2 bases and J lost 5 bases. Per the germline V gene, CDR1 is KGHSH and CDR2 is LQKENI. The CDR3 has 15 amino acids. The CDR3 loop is CASSPRAGGWETQYF. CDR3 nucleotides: TGTGCCAGCTCACCAAGGGCGGGAGGCTGGGAGACCCAGTACTTC.

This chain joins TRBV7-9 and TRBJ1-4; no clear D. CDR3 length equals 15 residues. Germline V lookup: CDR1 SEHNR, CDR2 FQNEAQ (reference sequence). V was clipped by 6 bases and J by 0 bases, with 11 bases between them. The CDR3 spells CASSLVTATNEKLFF. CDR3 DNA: TGTGCCAGCAGTCTCGTAACAGCAACTAATGAAAAACTGTTTTTT.

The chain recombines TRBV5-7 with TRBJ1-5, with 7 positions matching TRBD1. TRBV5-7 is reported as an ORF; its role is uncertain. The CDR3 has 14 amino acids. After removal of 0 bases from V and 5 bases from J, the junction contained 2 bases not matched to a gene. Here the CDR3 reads CASSLGQGDQPQHF. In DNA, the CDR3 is TGTGCCAGCAGCTTGGGTCAGGGGGATCAGCCCCAGCATTTT.